This T cell receptor beta chain was found in a study of beta chain features in type 1 diabetes. Study-wide points: TCRB CDR3s from Type 1 diabetes patients were moderately but significantly shorter in all four CD4+ subsets. VDJ junctions sequenced from type 1 diabetes patients showed fewer insertions and more deletions.

One heparinised blood draw averaging roughly 120 mL was given by each donor. Regarding this clone: Its target is unknown.

Trimming at V came to 0 bases and at J to 4 bases, leaving 5 bases not matched to a gene. This CDR3 is 16 amino acids long. The V gene's germline CDR1 is MNHEY and CDR2 SMNVEV (reference sequence). Isolated RNA was reverse transcribed in full, so expressed TCRB transcripts were sequenced. The data were produced by immunoSEQ multiplex PCR, yet TCRdb's version contains in-frame clones alone and is incomplete. The sample shows roughly 500,000 clones, about 30% of them seen only once. V and J are TRBV27 and TRBJ2-5; 10 nucleotides line up with TRBD2. This receptor was identified in a man between 18 and 35 years old in good health. What was sequenced was naive CD4+ T cells from blood. CDR3 in amino acids: CASSLSWLAGAETQYF. CDR3 sequence (DNA): TGTGCCAGCAGTTTATCATGGCTAGCGGGAGCAGAGACCCAGTACTTC.